A selection of T cell receptor beta chains follows, all from one sample in a study of blood T cell repertoires in COVID-19. Repertoires were generated with immunoSEQ multiplex PCR, while TCRdb's copy carries only in-frame clones and drops some. The sample lists about 200,000 clones, roughly 75% occurring once. Material for sequencing was peripheral blood. Receptor source: a woman aged 70-85 years with acute or convalescent COVID-19. CDR3s include the opening cysteine and the closing phenylalanine or tryptophan. The D gene is left open where the match is weak. Size tells how often a clone was seen (once, few, many) or the class of an expanded clone, and some rows leave it out.

v_gene	j_gene	abundance	d_gene	CDR3aa	CDR3nt
TRBV5-4	TRBJ2-3	-	TRBD2	CASSGLTSGRAPDTQYF	TGTGCCAGCAGCGGCCTGACTAGCGGGAGGGCCCCAGATACGCAGTATTTT
TRBV15	TRBJ2-3	once	TRBD2	CATSRTSGSTDTQYF	TGTGCCACCAGCAGGACTAGCGGGAGTACAGATACGCAGTATTTT
TRBV28	TRBJ1-2	-	TRBD1	CASSQQGADGYTF	TGTGCCAGCAGTCAACAGGGGGCTGATGGCTACACCTTC
TRBV7-6	TRBJ2-5	-	-	CASSLGVRTLVQETQYF	TGTGCCAGCAGCTTAGGGGTCCGGACTTTAGTCCAAGAGACCCAGTACTTC
TRBV27	TRBJ2-2	few	TRBD2	CASGYGRTSGRNTGELFF	TGTGCCAGCGGGTACGGAAGGACTAGCGGGCGAAACACCGGGGAGCTGTTTTTT
TRBV28	TRBJ2-7	-	-	CASSVSYEQYF	TGTGCCAGCAGTGTATCCTACGAGCAGTACTTC
TRBV5-4	TRBJ2-4	once	-	CASSLGGLKNIQYF	TGTGCCAGCAGCTTGGGGGGGCTCAAAAACATTCAGTACTTC
TRBV5-1	TRBJ2-2	few	-	CASSLSDTGELFF	TGCGCCAGCAGCTTATCGGACACCGGGGAGCTGTTTTTT
TRBV2	TRBJ2-5	-	-	CASSLVEGTQYF	TGTGCCAGCAGTCTCGTCGAGGGGACCCAGTACTTC
TRBV30	TRBJ1-1	-	-	CAWSAGSYTEAFF	TGTGCCTGGAGCGCGGGGAGTTACACTGAAGCTTTCTTT
TRBV5-1	TRBJ2-5	-	TRBD1	CASSLSGQGVETQYF	TGCGCCAGCAGCTTATCAGGGCAGGGGGTGGAGACCCAGTACTTC
TRBV5-1	TRBJ1-1	-	TRBD1	CASSPTGDYTEAFF	TGCGCCAGCAGCCCGACAGGGGATTACACTGAAGCTTTCTTT
TRBV21-1	TRBJ2-3	-	-	CASSKRGTPPGTDTQYF	TGTGCCAGCAGCAAAAGAGGGACTCCCCCTGGCACAGATACGCAGTATTTT
TRBV28	TRBJ2-7	-	TRBD1	CASSLAHAGGPEQYF	TGTGCCAGCAGTTTAGCCCACGCAGGGGGTCCTGAGCAGTACTTC
TRBV7-6	TRBJ2-1	-	TRBD2	CASSPRMTSGPYNEQFF	TGTGCCAGCAGCCCCCGCATGACTAGCGGGCCCTACAATGAGCAGTTCTTC
TRBV3-1/TRBV3-2	TRBJ1-1	-	-	CASSHQGGAEAFF	TGTGCCAGCAGCCACCAGGGTGGGGCCGAAGCTTTCTTT
TRBV12-3/TRBV12-4	TRBJ1-5	once	-	CASRSWGTTHF	TGTGCCAGCAGGTCCTGGGGGACAACACATTTT
TRBV6-4	TRBJ2-1	-	-	CASSDSPGNNEQFF	TGTGCCAGCAGTGACTCGCCAGGGAACAATGAGCAGTTCTTC
TRBV18	TRBJ2-1	-	TRBD2	CASSPQLAGSILGNEQFF	TGTGCCAGCTCACCCCAACTAGCGGGGAGTATCTTAGGCAATGAGCAGTTCTTC
TRBV30	TRBJ2-7	-	TRBD1	CAWSPGQIYEQYF	TGTGCCTGGAGTCCGGGACAGATCTACGAGCAGTACTTC
TRBV6-1	TRBJ2-2	once	-	CASSEQVTGTGELFF	TGTGCCAGCAGTGAACAGGTCACTGGCACCGGGGAGCTGTTTTTT
TRBV27	TRBJ1-4	-	-	CASSFGGHLFF	TGTGCCAGCAGTTTTGGTGGCCATCTGTTTTTT
TRBV19	TRBJ1-5	once	TRBD1	CASSVQGQGNQPQHF	TGTGCCAGTAGTGTCCAGGGACAGGGAAATCAGCCCCAGCATTTT
TRBV3-1/TRBV3-2	TRBJ2-2	-	-	CASSQDGGATGELFF	TGTGCCAGCAGCCAAGATGGGGGGGCCACCGGGGAGCTGTTTTTT
TRBV28	TRBJ1-2	once	-	CASSLRDGYTF	TGTGCCAGCAGTTTAAGAGATGGCTACACCTTC
TRBV7-8	TRBJ1-1	many	-	CASNPTGYTEAFF	TGTGCCAGCAACCCCACAGGGTACACTGAAGCTTTCTTT
TRBV11-2	TRBJ1-6	-	TRBD1	CASSLDRQGNLHF	TGTGCCAGCAGCTTAGATCGACAGGGCAACCTCCACTTT
TRBV7-2	TRBJ1-2	-	TRBD1	CASSLGQEFYGYTF	TGTGCCAGCAGCTTGGGACAGGAGTTCTATGGCTACACCTTC
TRBV6-4	TRBJ2-7	-	TRBD2	CASSDRLAGGNYEQYF	TGTGCCAGCAGCGATCGACTAGCGGGAGGAAACTACGAGCAGTACTTC
TRBV5-1	TRBJ1-4	-	TRBD1	CASSLATGDEKLFF	TGCGCCAGCAGCTTGGCAACAGGGGATGAAAAACTGTTTTTT
TRBV10-3	TRBJ1-1	few	-	CAISEKAQNTEAFF	TGTGCCATCAGTGAGAAAGCTCAGAACACTGAAGCTTTCTTT
TRBV18	TRBJ2-1	-	TRBD2	CASSPERAGGDNEQFF	TGTGCCAGCTCACCGGAGCGAGCGGGAGGGGACAATGAGCAGTTCTTC
TRBV7-2	TRBJ2-1	-	-	CASSLASLNEQFF	TGTGCCAGCAGCTTAGCCAGTCTGAATGAGCAGTTCTTC
TRBV5-4	TRBJ1-3	once	TRBD1	CASSFQGAGNTIYF	TGTGCCAGCAGCTTCCAGGGGGCTGGAAACACCATATATTTT
TRBV4-1	TRBJ2-7	once	TRBD2	CASSQAGTSVYEQYF	TGCGCCAGCAGCCAAGCCGGGACTAGCGTCTACGAGCAGTACTTC
TRBV2	TRBJ1-5	-	TRBD1	CASSPGTGGFAGQPQHF	TGTGCCAGCAGTCCAGGGACAGGGGGCTTTGCCGGTCAGCCCCAGCATTTT
TRBV27	TRBJ2-3	-	-	CASSLWQGRSTDTQYF	TGTGCCAGCAGTTTATGGCAGGGTCGGAGCACAGATACGCAGTATTTT
TRBV7-2	TRBJ2-2	-	TRBD2	CASSSPELAGDRVFF	TGTGCCAGCAGCTCCCCGGAGCTAGCGGGAGACAGGGTGTTTTTT
TRBV5-1	TRBJ2-4	once	TRBD2	CASRLAGVAKNIQYF	TGCGCCAGCAGATTAGCGGGAGTAGCCAAAAACATTCAGTACTTC
TRBV27	TRBJ2-7	-	-	CASSLGRVHEQYF	TGTGCCAGCAGTTTGGGCAGGGTCCACGAGCAGTACTTC
TRBV5-1	TRBJ1-2	-	-	CASSPPVADSGYTF	TGCGCCAGCAGCCCCCCCGTGGCAGATTCTGGCTACACCTTC
TRBV7-3	TRBJ2-1	-	-	CASSLAPTNEQFF	TGTGCCAGCAGCTTGGCCCCCACCAATGAGCAGTTCTTC
TRBV28	TRBJ2-5	once	TRBD2	CASRPSLAGGWTQYF	TGTGCCAGCAGGCCGTCCCTAGCGGGAGGTTGGACCCAGTACTTC
TRBV5-4	TRBJ2-5	-	TRBD2	CASTMRGYETQYF	TGTGCCAGCACCATGCGGGGGTACGAGACCCAGTACTTC
TRBV5-4	TRBJ1-2	few	-	CASSPPGGASGYTF	TGTGCCAGCAGCCCCCCTGGGGGGGCGAGTGGCTACACCTTC
TRBV11-3	TRBJ2-5	-	TRBD2	CASSLDGLAGETQYF	TGTGCCAGCAGCTTAGATGGACTAGCCGGTGAGACCCAGTACTTC
TRBV3-1/TRBV3-2	TRBJ2-1	once	TRBD2	CASSQAFSLAGGDEQFF	TGTGCCAGCAGCCAAGCTTTTTCCCTAGCGGGAGGGGATGAGCAGTTCTTC
TRBV19	TRBJ2-2	-	-	CASSIEEGWANTGELFF	TGTGCCAGTAGTATAGAGGAGGGCTGGGCGAACACCGGGGAGCTGTTTTTT
TRBV9	TRBJ2-3	-	TRBD2	CASSVRGGLAGSTDTQYF	TGTGCCAGCAGCGTTCGAGGAGGACTAGCGGGATCCACAGATACGCAGTATTTT
TRBV7-2	TRBJ2-3	once	-	CASSLRPPRGGTDTQYF	TGTGCCAGCAGCTTACGCCCCCCCCGCGGAGGAACAGATACGCAGTATTTT
TRBV24-1	TRBJ1-2	-	-	CATSDPSPTEPYGYTF	TGTGCCACCAGTGACCCATCCCCGACAGAACCCTATGGCTACACCTTC
TRBV5-1	TRBJ2-7	-	-	CASSLGHEQYF	TGCGCCAGCAGCTTGGGGCACGAGCAGTACTTC
TRBV27	TRBJ1-6	few	TRBD1	CASSLFDRDRNSPLHF	TGTGCCAGCAGTTTATTTGACCGGGACAGAAATTCACCCCTCCACTTT
TRBV9	TRBJ1-5	-	TRBD1	CASSGQGADQPQHF	TGTGCCAGCAGCGGTCAGGGGGCAGATCAGCCCCAGCATTTT
TRBV29-1	TRBJ2-3	-	TRBD2	CSVGGTSQGPDTQYF	TGCAGCGTTGGTGGGACTAGCCAAGGCCCAGATACGCAGTATTTT
TRBV30	TRBJ2-7	-	TRBD1	CAWSQTGGPSSYEQYF	TGTGCCTGGAGCCAAACAGGGGGTCCAAGCTCCTACGAGCAGTACTTC
TRBV6-4	TRBJ1-5	-	-	CASSLDSNQPQHF	TGTGCCAGCAGCTTAGATAGCAATCAGCCCCAGCATTTT
TRBV5-1	TRBJ2-3	-	-	CASSLDTAGDTQYF	TGCGCCAGCAGCTTGGACACCGCCGGGGATACGCAGTATTTT